This T cell receptor beta chain emerged from a study of Ad26.COV2.S vaccination and SARS-CoV-2 variants. Clones were sequenced by immunoSEQ multiplex PCR, and TCRdb holds only the in-frame ones, with some missing. The sample consists of hundreds of thousands of clones, about 93% of them appearing once. Treatment defined: around 19 received Ad26.COV2.S at low or high dose, single or two shots; about 5 received placebo; per-sample allocation not given. Samples were taken on day 63 after the first vaccine or placebo injection. Germline V gene lookup returns CDR1 SGHKS and CDR2 YYEKEE (reference sequence). The V gene end was trimmed by 0 bases and the J gene end by 2 bases; junction bases not matched to a gene: 2. This CDR3 is built from 15 residues.

The sequences come from peripheral blood, collected in a trial of Ad26.COV2.S vaccine versus placebo. This sequence was found in a person between 18 and 59 years old who received the Ad26.COV2.S COVID-19 vaccine or a placebo. The chain employs TRBV5-5 and TRBJ2-7, with 10 bases that match TRBD2. This CDR3 is CASSLGLAGPYEQYF. The CDR3 DNA reads as TGTGCCAGCAGCTTGGGACTAGCGGGTCCCTACGAGCAGTACTTC.